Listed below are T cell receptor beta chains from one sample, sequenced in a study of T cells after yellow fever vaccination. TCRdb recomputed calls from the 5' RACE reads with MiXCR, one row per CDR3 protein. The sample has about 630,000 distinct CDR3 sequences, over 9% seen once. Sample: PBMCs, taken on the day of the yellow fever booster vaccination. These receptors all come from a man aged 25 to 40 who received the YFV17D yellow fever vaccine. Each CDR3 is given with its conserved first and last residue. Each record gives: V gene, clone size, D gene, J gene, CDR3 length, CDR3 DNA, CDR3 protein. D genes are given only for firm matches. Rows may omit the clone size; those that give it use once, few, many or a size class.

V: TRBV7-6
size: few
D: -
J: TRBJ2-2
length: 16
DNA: TGTGCCAGCAGCGTGACAGGAGCTACGAACACCGGGGAGCTGTTTTTT
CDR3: CASSVTGATNTGELFF

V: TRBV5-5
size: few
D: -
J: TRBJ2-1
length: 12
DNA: TGTGCCAGCAGCTCAATACCCCATGAGCAGTTCTTC
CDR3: CASSSIPHEQFF

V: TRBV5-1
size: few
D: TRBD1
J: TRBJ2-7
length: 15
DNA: TGCGCCAGCAGCGACCCCGGGACAGGCGCCTACGAGCAGTACTTC
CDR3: CASSDPGTGAYEQYF

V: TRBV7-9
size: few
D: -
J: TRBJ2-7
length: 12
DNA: TGTGCCAGCAGCTCAGGGTCACACGAGCAGTACTTC
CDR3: CASSSGSHEQYF

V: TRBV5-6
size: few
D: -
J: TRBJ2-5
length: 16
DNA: TGTGCCAGCAGCCTAGGAAAGACTAGTCGAGGAGAGACCCAGTACTTC
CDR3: CASSLGKTSRGETQYF

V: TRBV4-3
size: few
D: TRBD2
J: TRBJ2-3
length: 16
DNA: TGCGCCAGCAGCCGGGAGACGACTAGCGGGATAGATACGCAGTATTTT
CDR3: CASSRETTSGIDTQYF

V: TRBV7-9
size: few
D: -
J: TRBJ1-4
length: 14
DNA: TGTGCCAGCAGCTCGGGACGGTTTGCCGAAAAACTGTTTTTT
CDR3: CASSSGRFAEKLFF

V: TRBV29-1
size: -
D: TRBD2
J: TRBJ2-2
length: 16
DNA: TGCAGCGCCAAGGGACTAGCGGGAGCAAACACCGGGGAGCTGTTTTTT
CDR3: CSAKGLAGANTGELFF

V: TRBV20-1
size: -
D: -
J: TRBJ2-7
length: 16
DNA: TGCAGTGCTAGAGATTCCGGCCAGGGAAGGTTCTACGAGCAGTACTTC
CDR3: CSARDSGQGRFYEQYF

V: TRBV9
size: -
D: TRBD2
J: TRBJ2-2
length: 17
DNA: TGTGCCAGCAGCGTGGGGGCTAGCGGGTTGAACACCGGGGAGCTGTTTTTT
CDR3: CASSVGASGLNTGELFF

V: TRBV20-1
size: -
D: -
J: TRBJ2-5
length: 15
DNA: TGCAGTGCTAGATCGGTATCGGGACCCCAAGAGACCCAGTACTTC
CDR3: CSARSVSGPQETQYF

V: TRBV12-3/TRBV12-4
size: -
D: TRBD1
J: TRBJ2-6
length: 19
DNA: TGTGCCAGCTTTCTCACAGGGGGTTACCCCTCCTCTGGGGCCAACGTCCTGACTTTC
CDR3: CASFLTGGYPSSGANVLTF

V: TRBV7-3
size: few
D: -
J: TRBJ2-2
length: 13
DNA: TGTGCCAGCAGCACCCATGGGACCGGGGAGCTGTTTTTT
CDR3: CASSTHGTGELFF

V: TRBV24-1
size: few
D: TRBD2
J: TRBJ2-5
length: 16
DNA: TGTGCCACCAGTGATTTCCCGACTAGCGGCCAAGAGACCCAGTACTTC
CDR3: CATSDFPTSGQETQYF

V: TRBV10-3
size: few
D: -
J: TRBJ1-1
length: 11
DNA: TGTGCCACCGTGGGGGACACTGAAGCTTTCTTT
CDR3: CATVGDTEAFF

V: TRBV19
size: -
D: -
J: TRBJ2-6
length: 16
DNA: TGTGCCACCAGAAGTGGACACTACTCTGGGGCCAACGTCCTGACTTTC
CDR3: CATRSGHYSGANVLTF

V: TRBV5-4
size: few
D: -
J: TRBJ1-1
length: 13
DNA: TGTGCCAGCAGCTGGACCTCGAACACTGAAGCTTTCTTT
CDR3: CASSWTSNTEAFF

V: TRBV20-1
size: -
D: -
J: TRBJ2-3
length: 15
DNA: TGCAGCGTAAACGACGCCCGACTAGTCGTAGATACGCAGTATTTT
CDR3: CSVNDARLVVDTQYF

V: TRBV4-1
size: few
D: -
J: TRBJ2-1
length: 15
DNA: TGCGCCAGCAGCCAAGAAGACGGGGCCCCTGGAATGCAGTTCTTC
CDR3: CASSQEDGAPGMQFF

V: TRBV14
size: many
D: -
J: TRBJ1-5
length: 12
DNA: TGTGCCAGCAGCCTAGGTGGGGGGCCCCAGCATTTT
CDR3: CASSLGGGPQHF

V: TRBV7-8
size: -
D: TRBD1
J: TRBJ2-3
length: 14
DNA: TGTGCCAGCAGCAGACGACAGGGCCCAGATACGCAGTATTTT
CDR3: CASSRRQGPDTQYF

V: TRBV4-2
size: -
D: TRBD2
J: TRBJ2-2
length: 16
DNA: TGTGCCAGCAGCCAAGAAATAGCTAGCGGGCCCGGAGAGCTGTTTTTT
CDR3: CASSQEIASGPGELFF

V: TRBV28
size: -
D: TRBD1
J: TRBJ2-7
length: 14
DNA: TGTGCCAGCAGTTTAACGTACAGGGGGTACGAGCAGTACTTC
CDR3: CASSLTYRGYEQYF

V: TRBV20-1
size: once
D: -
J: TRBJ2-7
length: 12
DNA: TGCAGTGCTAGTACAGGGAAGGTCGAGCAGTACTTC
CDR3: CSASTGKVEQYF

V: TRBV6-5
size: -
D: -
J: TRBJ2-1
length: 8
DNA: TGTGCCAGCAGGGAGCAGTTCTTC
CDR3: CASREQFF

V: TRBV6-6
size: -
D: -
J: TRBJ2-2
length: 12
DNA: TGTGCCAGCAGCGGGGCGGAGGGGGAGCTGTTTTTT
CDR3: CASSGAEGELFF

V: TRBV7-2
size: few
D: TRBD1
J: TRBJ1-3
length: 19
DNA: TGTGCCAGCAGCTTAAGGAAACCAAGCCAGGGGGGAGCTGGAAACACCATATATTTT
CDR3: CASSLRKPSQGGAGNTIYF

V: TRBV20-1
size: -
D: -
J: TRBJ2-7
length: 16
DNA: TGCAGTGCTAGAGTGGTGGCGGCCGGTAGCTCCTACGAGCAGTACTTC
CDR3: CSARVVAAGSSYEQYF

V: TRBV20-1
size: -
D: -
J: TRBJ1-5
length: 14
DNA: TGCAGTGCTAGGTCGCCTGGAAGCAATCAGCCCCAGCATTTT
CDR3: CSARSPGSNQPQHF

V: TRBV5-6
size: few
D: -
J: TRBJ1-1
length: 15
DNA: TGTGCCAGCAGCTTCGCCTCAGGGATAAACACTGAAGCTTTCTTT
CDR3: CASSFASGINTEAFF

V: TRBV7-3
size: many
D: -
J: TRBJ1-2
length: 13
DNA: TGTGCCAGCAGCTTAGGAGGGAGCTATGGCTACACCTTC
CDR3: CASSLGGSYGYTF

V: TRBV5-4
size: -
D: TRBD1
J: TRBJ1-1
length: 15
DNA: TGTGCCAGCAGCTCCCGGGGGACAGGGGGCACTGAAGCTTTCTTT
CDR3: CASSSRGTGGTEAFF

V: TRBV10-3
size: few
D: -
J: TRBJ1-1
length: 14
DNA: TGTGCCATCAGTGCGGCAGGGGTAGGCACTGAAGCTTTCTTT
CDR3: CAISAAGVGTEAFF

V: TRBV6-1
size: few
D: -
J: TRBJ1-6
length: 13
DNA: TGTGCCAGCAGTGCGGGAGTTAATTCACCCCTCCACTTT
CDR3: CASSAGVNSPLHF

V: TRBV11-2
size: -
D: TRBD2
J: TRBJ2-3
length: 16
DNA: TGTGCCAGCACCGAACTCGGACTAGCGGGAGAAGATACGCAGTATTTT
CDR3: CASTELGLAGEDTQYF

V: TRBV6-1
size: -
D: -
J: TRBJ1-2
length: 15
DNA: TGTGCCAGCAGTAGTGGGGGGTCAGCTAACTATGGCTACACCTTC
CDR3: CASSSGGSANYGYTF